Here is one T cell receptor beta chain with its context. Its cognate antigen is unknown. This sample was included in a study of cytomegalovirus exposure and HLA in healthy donors. General observations from the study: It was shown in a later analysis that HLA-associated TCR beta chains were more clonally expanded than other, equally common chains. A later analysis reportedly found that, within productive TCRs, an Asian-associated ancestry cluster had fewer N-insertions than the mean observed across the roughly 700 donors.

Primers included in the PCR were 60 Vbeta and 13 Jbeta primers. Assay used: immunoSEQ multiplex PCR; TCRdb lists only in-frame clones, some missing. The sample has over 120,000 clones; approximately 79% are singletons. Deletions cut 4 bases from V and 6 bases from J, with 9 bases between. Germline CDR1 SGHVS, CDR2 FNYEAQ. This CDR3 region has 13 residues. The TCR sequence derives from a man aged 18 to 29 in good health and CMV-seropositive. Specimen: PBMCs. The chain has TRBV7-6 and TRBJ2-2, with D perhaps matching TRBD1 (6 bases). Written as DNA, the CDR3 is TGTGCCAGCAGCTCACAGGGAGCCGGGGAGCTGTTTTTT. This sequence encodes CASSSQGAGELFF.